A selection of T cell receptor beta chains follows, all from one sample in a study of T cells expressing NK-cell markers. TCRdb reprocessed the 5' RACE reads; each CDR3 protein has one entry and no DNA is given. The sample has roughly 160,000 distinct CDR3 sequences. The sample consisted of blood T cells: a sorted CD56 or NKG2C T cell subset, CD4+ or CD8+ T cells, or bulk PBMC T cells (not recorded which). The receptors originated from a man aged 18-75 years in good health. The CDR3 runs from the conserved cysteine through the conserved F or W.

len	j_gene	v_gene	CDR3aa
14	TRBJ2-7	TRBV6-1	CASTPGTEAYEQYF
16	TRBJ2-7	TRBV2	CASSVPGQDVAYEQYF
16	TRBJ2-3	TRBV20-1	CSASKGLAGGTDTQYF
17	TRBJ2-1	TRBV7-3	CASSSGPSGGSYNEQFF
12	TRBJ2-1	TRBV6-6	CASSRGGDEQFF
12	TRBJ2-1	TRBV7-7	CASSSSSGEQFF
15	TRBJ2-5	TRBV12-3/TRBV12-4	CASTPTTTAIETQYF
17	TRBJ2-7	TRBV7-9	CASSPNSPGQISYEQYF
13	TRBJ2-7	TRBV20-1	CSATGYDTYEQYF
12	TRBJ1-1	TRBV6-2/TRBV6-3	CASSVGYTEAFF
16	TRBJ2-3	TRBV7-9	CASSPLALLGSDTQYF